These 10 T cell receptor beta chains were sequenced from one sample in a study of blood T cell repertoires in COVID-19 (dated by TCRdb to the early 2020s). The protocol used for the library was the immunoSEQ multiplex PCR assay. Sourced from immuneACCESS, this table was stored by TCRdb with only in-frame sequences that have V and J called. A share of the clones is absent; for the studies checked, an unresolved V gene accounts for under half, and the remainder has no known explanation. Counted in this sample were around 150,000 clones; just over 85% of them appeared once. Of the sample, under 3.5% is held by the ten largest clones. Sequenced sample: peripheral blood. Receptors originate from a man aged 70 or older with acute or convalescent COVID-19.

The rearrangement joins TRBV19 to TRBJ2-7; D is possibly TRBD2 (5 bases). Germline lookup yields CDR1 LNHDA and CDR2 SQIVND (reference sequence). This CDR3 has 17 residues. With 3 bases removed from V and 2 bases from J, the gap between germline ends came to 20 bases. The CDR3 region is CASSIRVDRGNPYEQYF. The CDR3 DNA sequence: TGTGCCAGTAGTATCCGGGTCGATCGGGGAAACCCCTACGAGCAGTACTTC.

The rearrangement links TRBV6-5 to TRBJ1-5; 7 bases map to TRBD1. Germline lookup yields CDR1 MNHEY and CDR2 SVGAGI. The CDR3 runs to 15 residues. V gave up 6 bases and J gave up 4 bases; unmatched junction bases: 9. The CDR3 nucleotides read TGTGCCAGCAGGCCTCCGACAGGGCTAAATCAGCCCCAGCATTTT. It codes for CASRPPTGLNQPQHF.

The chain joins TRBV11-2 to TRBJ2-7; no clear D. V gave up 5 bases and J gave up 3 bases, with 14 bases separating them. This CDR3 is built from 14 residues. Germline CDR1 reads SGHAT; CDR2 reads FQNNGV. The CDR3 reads CASSPPPGLYEQYF. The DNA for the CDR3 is TGTGCCAGCAGCCCACCGCCGGGTCTCTACGAGCAGTACTTC.

The CDR3 DNA sequence: TGTGCCAGCTCAACCGGACTAGCGGGAGGGTACAATGAGCAGTTCTTC. It is translated as CASSTGLAGGYNEQFF. The chain carries TRBV18 and TRBJ2-1; 15 nucleotides align to TRBD2. Germline trimming cut 5 bases from V and 4 bases from J; bases unmatched to any gene: 3. This CDR3 comprises 16 residues. The germline gives CDR1 KGHSH, CDR2 LQKENI.

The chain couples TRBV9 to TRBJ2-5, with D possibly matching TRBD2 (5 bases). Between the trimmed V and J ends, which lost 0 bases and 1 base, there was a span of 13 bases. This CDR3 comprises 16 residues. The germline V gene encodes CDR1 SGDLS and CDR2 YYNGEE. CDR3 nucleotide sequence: TGTGCCAGCAGCGTAGTAGGGAGCCCTTCCCAAGAGACCCAGTACTTC. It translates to CASSVVGSPSQETQYF.

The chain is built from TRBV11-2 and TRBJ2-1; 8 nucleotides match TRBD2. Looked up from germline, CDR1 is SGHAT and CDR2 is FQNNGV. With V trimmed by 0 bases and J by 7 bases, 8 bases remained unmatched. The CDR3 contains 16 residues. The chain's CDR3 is CASSLDLTGGLNEQFF. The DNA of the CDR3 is TGTGCCAGCAGCTTAGATCTCACGGGAGGGCTTAATGAGCAGTTCTTC. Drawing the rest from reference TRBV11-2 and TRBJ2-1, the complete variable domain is EAGVAQSPRYKIIEKRQSVAFWCNPISGHATLYWYQQILGQGPKLLIQFQNNGVVDDSQLPKDRFSAERLKGVDSTLKIQPAKLEDSAVYLCASSLDLTGGLNEQFFGPGTRLTVL.

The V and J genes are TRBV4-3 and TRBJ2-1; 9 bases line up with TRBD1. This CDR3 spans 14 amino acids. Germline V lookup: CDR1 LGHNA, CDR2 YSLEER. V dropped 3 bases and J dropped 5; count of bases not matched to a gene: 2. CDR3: CASSHWTGDNEQFF. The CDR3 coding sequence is TGCGCCAGCAGCCATTGGACAGGGGACAATGAGCAGTTCTTC.

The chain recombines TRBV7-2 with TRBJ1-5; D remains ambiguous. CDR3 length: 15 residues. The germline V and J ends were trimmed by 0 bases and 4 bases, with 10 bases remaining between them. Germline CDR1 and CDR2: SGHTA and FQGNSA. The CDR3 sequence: CASSLAVAGNQPQHF. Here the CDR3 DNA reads TGTGCCAGCAGCTTAGCGGTGGCAGGAAATCAGCCCCAGCATTTT.

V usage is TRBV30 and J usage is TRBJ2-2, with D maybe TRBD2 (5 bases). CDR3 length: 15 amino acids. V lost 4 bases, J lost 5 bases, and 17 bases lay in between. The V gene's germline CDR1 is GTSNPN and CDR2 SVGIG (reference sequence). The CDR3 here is CAWNNRGLGTGELFF. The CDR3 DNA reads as TGTGCCTGGAACAACCGGGGTCTAGGGACCGGGGAGCTGTTTTTT.

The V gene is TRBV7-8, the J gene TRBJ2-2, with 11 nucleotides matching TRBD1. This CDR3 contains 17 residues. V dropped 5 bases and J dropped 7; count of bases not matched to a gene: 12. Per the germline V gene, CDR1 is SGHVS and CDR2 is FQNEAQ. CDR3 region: CASSRRGGTGGFGELFF. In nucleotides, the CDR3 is TGTGCCAGCAGCAGAAGAGGAGGGACAGGGGGTTTCGGGGAGCTGTTTTTT. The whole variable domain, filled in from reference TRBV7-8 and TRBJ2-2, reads GAGVSQSPRYKVAKRGQDVALRCDPISGHVSLFWYQQALGQGPEFLTYFQNEAQLDKSGLPSDRFFAERPEGSVSTLKIQRTQQEDSAVYLCASSRRGGTGGFGELFFGEGSRLTVL.